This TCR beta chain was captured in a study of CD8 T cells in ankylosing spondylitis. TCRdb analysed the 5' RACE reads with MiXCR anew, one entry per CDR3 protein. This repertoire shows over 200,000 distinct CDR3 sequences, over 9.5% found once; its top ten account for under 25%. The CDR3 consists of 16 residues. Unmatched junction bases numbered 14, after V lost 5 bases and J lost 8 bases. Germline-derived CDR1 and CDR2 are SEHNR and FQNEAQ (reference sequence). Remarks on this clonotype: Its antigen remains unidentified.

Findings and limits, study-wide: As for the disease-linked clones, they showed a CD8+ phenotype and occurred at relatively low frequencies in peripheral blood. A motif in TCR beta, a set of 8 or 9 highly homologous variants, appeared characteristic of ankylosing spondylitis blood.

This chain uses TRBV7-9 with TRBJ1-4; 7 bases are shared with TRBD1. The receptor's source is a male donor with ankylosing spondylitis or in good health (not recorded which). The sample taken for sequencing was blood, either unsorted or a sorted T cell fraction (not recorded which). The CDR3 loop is CASSPLRAGGTEKLFF. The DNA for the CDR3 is TGTGCCAGCAGCCCCCTTAGGGCAGGGGGAACAGAAAAACTGTTTTTT.